The 7 T cell receptor beta chains in this list originate from one sample, sequenced in a study of read filtering for tumor transcriptome and immune sequencing. This library used approximately 370 ng RNA and molecular barcoded adaptors spanning alpha/delta and beta/gamma chains. In TCRdb, the reads were re-called with MiXCR into one record per CDR3 protein. The sample lists more than 45,000 distinct CDR3 sequences, approximately 13% occurring once. Sequencing input: a population of CD138-negative cells sorted from bone marrow. Receptor source: a donor over 35 with multiple myeloma.

V is TRBV5-5 and J is TRBJ1-6; D uncertain. V lost 1 base, J lost 9 bases, and 17 bases lay in between. Germline lookup yields CDR1 SGHKS and CDR2 YYEKEE (reference sequence). This CDR3 has 16 amino acids. The CDR3 loop is CASSLSERVVGSPLHF. CDR3 bases: TGTGCCAGCAGCTTGAGTGAGAGGGTAGTGGGTTCACCCCTCCACTTT.

This clonotype has at least ten counts. The chain has TRBV19 and TRBJ1-5; 12 positions agree with TRBD1. This CDR3 comprises 19 residues. Germline lookup yields CDR1 LNHDA and CDR2 SQIVND (reference sequence). V lost 5 bases and J lost 2; bases outside the gene matches: 13. CDR3 nucleotides: TGTGCCAGTAGTCTCTTGCCGGGACAGGGGGCGCCTGGCAATCAGCCCCAGCATTTT. It yields the protein CASSLLPGQGAPGNQPQHF.

This clonotype occurred many times. The V and J genes are TRBV3-1 and TRBJ2-2; 7 bases line up with TRBD1. CDR1 is LGHDT, CDR2 YNNKEL, per germline (reference sequence). J was trimmed by 2 bases and V by 0 bases; bases with no gene match: 6. The CDR3 extends over 17 amino acids. The CDR3 region is CASSQDRDSHNTGELFF. For the CDR3, the DNA is TGTGCCAGCAGCCAAGATCGGGACAGCCATAACACCGGGGAGCTGTTTTTT.

Worth noting for this clonotype: Since a far larger clone is one base different, this is likely a read error. This rearrangement joins TRBV11-2 to TRBJ2-1, with D perhaps matching TRBD1 (8 bases). The V gene lost 8 bases and the J gene lost 5 bases, with 25 bases spanning the gap. Germline assignment: CDR1 SGHAT and CDR2 FQNNGV. The CDR3 has 17 residues. CDR3 protein: CASGQGALVRGDNEQFF. In DNA form, the CDR3 reads TGTGCCAGCGGCCAGGGGGCTCTGGTACGGGGGGACAATGAGCAGTTCTTC.

This clonotype was found many times. This chain links TRBV6-1 with TRBJ2-4; D unclear. The CDR3 sequence is 13 residues long. The germline V gene encodes CDR1 MNHNS and CDR2 SASEGT. V lost 6 bases, J lost 7 bases, and 13 bases lay in between. As DNA, the CDR3 is TGTGCCAGCAGACCGCCCGGGCATAACATTCAGTACTTC. This gives the protein CASRPPGHNIQYF.

This clonotype was seen many times. J is TRBJ1-5 and V is TRBV12-5; D not certain. CDR3 size: 14 residues. Germline-derived CDR1 and CDR2 are LGHNT and FRNRAP. Trimming removed 9 bases at V and 0 bases at J, with 12 bases between. The DNA for the CDR3 is TGTGCTAGCAGCCCCGGGGTTAGCAATCAGCCCCAGCATTTT. Translating it yields CASSPGVSNQPQHF.

This clonotype came up a few times. A read error is possible here, since a much larger clone lies one base away. In DNA form, the CDR3 reads TGTGCCAGTGCCTATGGGGTCTCCTACGAGCAGTACTTC. This translates into CASAYGVSYEQYF. The chain links TRBV11-1 to TRBJ2-7; D is unclear. This CDR3 contains 13 residues. Trimming removed 9 bases at V and 0 bases at J, with 12 bases between. Germline values: CDR1 SGHAT, CDR2 FQDESV (reference sequence).